This T cell receptor beta chain was documented in a study of metastatic and nonmetastatic thyroid tumors. Study as a whole: Across peripheral blood and tumor or nodule tissue samples taken from malignant and benign thyroid patients, the repertoires were compared with one another.

All patients were untreated before thyroid surgery. Overall study findings and caveats: When malignant thyroid tumors were compared with benign nodules, TCR beta diversity was reportedly significantly higher in the malignant tumors. This held in both blood and tumor samples.

The table lists this clone with many counts. Its matching antigen is unknown. As originally analysed: Construction of a distant-metastasis classifier for papillary thyroid cancer relied on CDR3 differences across clinicopathological groups. TCRdb re-called clones via MiXCR from the PCR reads. TCRdb, not the authors, supplied the V and J calls. The data show about 16,000 clones, approximately 23% seen once. The length of the CDR3 is 16 residues. Germline trimming cut 5 bases from V and 5 bases from J; bases unmatched to any gene: 12. Germline values: CDR1 SGHRS, CDR2 YFSETQ. This TCR was recovered from a female donor with papillary thyroid cancer or a benign thyroid nodule (not recorded which). Some clones in this sample may be carry-over from other donors' samples. The specimen sequenced was adjacent normal tissue. The V gene is TRBV5-1, the J gene TRBJ2-5; 10 bases match TRBD1. The chain's CDR3 is CASRLSGQGLGETQYF. The CDR3 DNA is TGCGCCAGCAGACTTTCGGGACAGGGGTTGGGGGAGACCCAGTACTTC. Using reference TRBV5-1 and TRBJ2-5 for the parts outside the CDR3, the full variable domain is KAGVTQTPRYLIKTRGQQVTLSCSPISGHRSVSWYQQTPGQGLQFLFEYFSETQRNKGNFPGRFSGRQFSNSRSEMNVSTLELGDSALYLCASRLSGQGLGETQYFGPGTRLLVL.